Shown below are 17 T cell receptor beta chains from a single sample sequenced in a study of cytomegalovirus exposure and HLA in healthy donors. TCRdb's copy holds only in-frame clones and misses some; the assay was immunoSEQ multiplex PCR. The table shows 130,000 or so clones, with 85% to 90% occurring only once. The sequenced material came from PBMCs. The receptors shown here come from a woman between 18 and 29 years old in good health and CMV-seronegative.

The V gene is TRBV5-6, the J gene TRBJ1-2, with 10 bases identical to TRBD1. Germline values: CDR1 SGHDT, CDR2 YYEEEE. V dropped 0 bases and J dropped 4; count of bases not matched to a gene: 3. The CDR3 contains 15 residues. CDR3 in DNA: TGTGCCAGCAGCTTGGGGGACAGGGGAATCTATGGCTACACCTTC. Translating gives CASSLGDRGIYGYTF.

At least ten counts were recorded for this clone. V and J are TRBV7-9 and TRBJ2-6; D is perhaps TRBD2 (5 bases). The CDR3 length is 16 residues. CDR1 SEHNR and CDR2 FQNEAQ come from the germline V gene (reference sequence). V was cut by 5 bases and J by 3 bases, with 14 bases left in between. DNA of the CDR3: TGTGCCAGCAGCCCCGGGAATGTTGGTGGGGCCAACGTCCTGACTTTC. It codes for CASSPGNVGGANVLTF.

The CDR3 nucleotides read TGTGCCAGCAGCGCCTTTAAACCTAGCGAGACAGATACGCAGTATTTT. Amino acid sequence: CASSAFKPSETDTQYF. This chain connects TRBV21-1 to TRBJ2-3; the D call of TRBD2 is as the table states it, not checked on the DNA. TRBV21-1 counts as a pseudogene. This CDR3 spans 16 amino acids.

This clone has only a few counts. The CDR3 DNA sequence: TGTGCCAGCAGGCCACAGGGCGTCGATCAGCCCCAGCATTTT. It is translated as CASRPQGVDQPQHF. V usage is TRBV7-9 and J usage is TRBJ1-5, with D possibly being TRBD1 (6 bases). V lost 6 bases and J lost 5, with 14 bases in between. CDR3 length: 14 residues. The germline V gene has CDR1 SEHNR and CDR2 FQNEAQ (reference sequence).

The rearrangement links TRBV7-9 to TRBJ1-1; the D is unclear. This CDR3 has 11 residues. Per germline, CDR1 SEHNR and CDR2 FQNEAQ (reference sequence). The V end lost 5 bases, the J end lost 11 bases, and 12 bases lay between the germline ends. CDR3 DNA: TGTGCCAGCAGCGTTGACTTTGAGGCTTTCTTT. Its translation is CASSVDFEAFF.

V gene TRBV11-3 combines with J gene TRBJ2-2; 14 nucleotides agree with TRBD2. This CDR3 is 16 amino acids long. Germline values: CDR1 SGHNT, CDR2 YENEEA. V lost 5 bases, J lost 6 bases, and 5 bases stayed unmatched. DNA of the CDR3: TGTGCCAGCAGCCAGGGACTAGCGGGGGTATCCGGGGAGCTGTTTTTT. It is translated as CASSQGLAGVSGELFF.

V gene TRBV9 combines with J gene TRBJ2-3; D is possibly TRBD1 (7 bases). This CDR3 is built from 16 residues. CDR1 is SGDLS, CDR2 YYNGEE, per germline. The V end was cut by 1 base, the J end by 1 base, with 13 bases between. Here the CDR3 DNA reads TGTGCCAGCAGCGTATTGGAGGGGACAGGCACAGATACGCAGTATTTT. Translation: CASSVLEGTGTDTQYF.

This chain joins TRBV5-6 and TRBJ2-1; TRBD2 aligns across 7 bases. The J segment lost 9 bases and the V segment lost 4 bases, leaving 10 bases of the junction unmatched. The CDR3 is 14 residues long. Germline CDR1 SGHDT, CDR2 YYEEEE. In DNA form, the CDR3 reads TGTGCCAGCAGCACCTGGGCCGTAGCGGGTGAGCAGTTCTTC. Amino acid sequence: CASSTWAVAGEQFF.

The chain has TRBV25-1 and TRBJ2-7, with D perhaps TRBD2 (6 bases). The CDR3 is 14 residues long. Germline V gives CDR1 MGHDK, CDR2 SYGVNS. V gave up 2 bases and J gave up 5 bases, with 13 bases separating them. The CDR3 bases are TGTGCCAGCAGTGAAGCGGGATCCCCCCACGAGCAGTACTTC. Protein product: CASSEAGSPHEQYF.

This chain joins TRBV4-2 and TRBJ2-2, with 9 bases that match TRBD2. CDR1 and CDR2 from the germline V gene are LGHNA and YNFKEQ. V shed 1 base, J shed 7 bases, and the junction held 7 bases outside the gene matches. The CDR3 length is 16 residues. CDR3 region: CASSQVAGGPVGELFF. CDR3 DNA sequence: TGTGCCAGCAGCCAAGTGGCGGGAGGGCCGGTCGGGGAGCTGTTTTTT.

The chain is built from TRBV13 and TRBJ2-3, with 8 bases fitting TRBD2. The V and J ends lost 0 bases and 3 bases, in that order; junction bases with no gene match: 8. The CDR3 consists of 17 residues. Germline CDR1 is PRHDT and CDR2 is FYEKMQ (reference sequence). CDR3 sequence: CASSLGGAGGHTDTQYF. The DNA for the CDR3 is TGTGCCAGCAGCTTAGGCGGGGCGGGGGGACATACAGATACGCAGTATTTT.

This rearrangement joins TRBV6-5 to TRBJ1-1; tentatively, D is TRBD1 (6 bases). Germline CDR1 is MNHEY and CDR2 is SVGAGI. V was cut by 0 bases and J by 10 bases, with 12 bases left in between. The CDR3 extends over 13 amino acids. CDR3 sequence: CASSYSDSGGAFF. CDR3 in DNA: TGTGCCAGCAGTTACTCGGACAGCGGGGGAGCTTTCTTT.

Concerning this clone: Other DNA sequences in this sample translate to the same CDR3. V usage is TRBV18 and J usage is TRBJ2-5; 8 nucleotides align to TRBD2. Trimming removed 3 bases from V and 1 base from J; junction bases left unmatched: 1. In germline, CDR1 is KGHSH, CDR2 LQKENI. The CDR3 extends over 14 amino acids. Here the CDR3 reads CASSPGLGQETQYF. The CDR3 DNA is TGTGCCAGCTCACCGGGACTAGGCCAAGAGACCCAGTACTTC.

This chain uses TRBV10-1 with TRBJ1-1, with 7 bases identical to TRBD1. The V gene end was trimmed by 0 bases and the J gene end by 3 bases; junction bases not matched to a gene: 4. Germline CDR1 and CDR2: WNHNN and SYGVQD (reference sequence). The CDR3 is made up of 15 amino acids. CDR3 region: CASSESRGLDTEAFF. The CDR3 region has the DNA TGCGCCAGCAGTGAGTCAAGGGGGCTCGACACTGAAGCTTTCTTT.

This clone was detected only a few times. Compared with germline, one end of the junction differs, possibly owing to a read error. The V and J genes are TRBV10-1 and TRBJ2-7; 7 bases map to TRBD1. Germline CDR1 WNHNN, CDR2 SYGVQD (reference sequence). The CDR3 is 12 amino acids. CDR3 nucleotides: TGCGCCAGCAGTGAGACTGGGGACAGCTTGCGCTTC. This gives the protein CASSETGDSLRF.

The V call is TRBV6-1, the J call TRBJ2-1, with 11 bases matching TRBD2. The CDR3 runs 16 residues. CDR1 MNHNS and CDR2 SASEGT come from the germline V gene. The J segment lost 4 bases and the V segment lost 3 bases, leaving 5 bases of the junction unmatched. CDR3 amino acids: CASSEALAGVYNEQFF. CDR3 in DNA: TGTGCCAGCAGTGAGGCACTAGCGGGGGTATACAATGAGCAGTTCTTC.

V is TRBV4-1 and J is TRBJ1-5; TRBD1 aligns across 7 bases. The junction had 6 bases not matched to a gene; V was cut back by 1 base and J by 3 bases. In germline, CDR1 is MGHRA, CDR2 YSYEKL. The CDR3 covers 16 residues. Here the CDR3 reads CASSQVPGQPNQPQHF. CDR3 in DNA: TGCGCCAGCAGCCAAGTTCCGGGACAGCCCAATCAGCCCCAGCATTTT.